Below, one T cell receptor (beta chain) is given with its context. No antigen is known for it. The junction shows a germline mismatch at one end, possibly a read error. In the germline V gene, CDR1 corresponds to MNHEY and CDR2 to SVGAGI. Counted from cysteine to phenylalanine, this CDR3 has 13 amino acids. Left in the record is the CDR3 DNA by itself, 39 bases read in frame from the first base. This record comes from a study of blood T cell repertoires in COVID-19 (TCRdb year 2020). In terms of the full investigation: Samples covering the acute and convalescent phases of COVID-19 were provided by collaborators in the United States, Italy and Spain. The material from the prospective study consisted of cDNA or gDNA derived from T cells, B-cell-depleted T cells, or PBMCs. A freely available public database, intended as a resource for researchers studying the immune response to SARS-CoV-2, is where the repertoires were released. The dataset comprised deeply sampled blood TCRbeta repertoires from subjects exposed to, actively infected with, or recovered from COVID-19. Sample metadata almost always included a de-identified subject ID, COVID-19 status, age in years and sex. HLA class I and class II types, where available, came from metadata supplied by the sample provider rather than from assay-based typing. The samples were drawn from the first 160 participants of the ongoing ImmuneRACE study and from under 1,500 subjects provided by 6 global collaborators. What the authors observed across the whole study: The quantity of clinical and demographic metadata differed by source and by participant and was supplied without curation.

TCRbeta CDR3 regions were amplified from genomic DNA using the immunoSEQ Assay, a bias-controlled multiplex PCR. In the paper's pipeline: The number of nucleated cells in each sample was estimated by amplification of reference gene primers within the assay. To quantify the absolute abundance of each unique TCRbeta CDR3 rearrangement, sequence reads were collapsed and filtered. For each sample, productive Simpson clonality was calculated as the square root of Simpson's diversity index across productive rearrangements. TCRdb re-hosts the immuneACCESS table, in-frame sequences only. Its copies lack some clones; in the studies checked, an unresolved V gene accounts for under half of them, and the cause for the rest is not known. V and J calls and clone size are as listed in that table; D and trimming were resolved from the DNA. This sample lists around 52,000 clones; 82% were detected once. Together, the top ten hold about 22% of the sample.

The collaborating institutions used their own protocols to collect whole blood in K2EDTA tubes. Collaborator samples were shipped for TCRbeta analysis as frozen whole blood, isolated PBMCs, or DNA extracted from either sample type. The sequence derives from a woman in her sixties or seventies with acute or convalescent COVID-19. The source material was peripheral blood. The chain employs TRBV6-5 and TRBJ1-2, with TRBD1 identical over 7 junction bases. The CDR3 loop reads CASSYRPRQGLMF. The DNA is as follows: TGTGCCAGCAGTTACCGCCCCAGACAGGGCCTAATGTTC.